The TCR beta chain under discussion was sequenced for a study of T-cell reconstitution after alpha-beta-depleted transplantation in children. Findings and caveats of the study: At one year after transplant, newly produced T cells mostly accounted for T-cell counts and diversity.

This CDR3 region has 14 residues. The V gene's germline CDR1 is MNHEY and CDR2 SMNVEV (reference sequence). The V end lost 5 bases, the J end lost 11 bases, and 18 bases lay between the germline ends. This clonotype has a count of ten or more. Antigen: not known. The library targeted TCRbeta and was prepared with unique molecular identifiers. TCRdb analysed the PCR reads with MiXCR anew, one entry per CDR3 protein. The sample records over 450,000 distinct CDR3 sequences, about 10% being singletons. The chain links TRBV27 to TRBJ1-4; a weak D match, TRBD1 (5 bases). This clonotype originated in a child under 10 years old with inherited bone marrow failure, due to receive a stem cell transplant. Sequencing was performed on PBMCs, taken before TCRalphabeta/CD19-depleted stem cell transplant. CDR3 DNA: TGTGCCAGCAGTCGAGAGAGGGGAGAAAACAAACTGTTTTTT. Amino acid sequence: CASSRERGENKLFF.